This TCR beta chain is drawn from a study of shared clonotypes between healthy human individuals. Study-level background: Used for every donor were three CD4 naive, three CD4 memory, two CD8 naive and one CD8 memory plate. General study results and limits: Sequencing depth was expected to influence donor clonotype sharing.

This table comes from immunoSEQ multiplex PCR, and its TCRdb copy is limited to in-frame clones, with some not included. The sample holds fewer than 2.5 million clones, 80% to 95% seen once. Notes on this clone: The target antigen is unknown.

Germline V gene sequence: CDR1 LNHNV, CDR2 YYDKDF (reference sequence). The CDR3 consists of 15 residues. Trimming shortened V by 0 bases and J by 2 bases, and 11 bases separated the two germline ends. Input material: naive CD4+ T cells from PBMCs. Subset given: CD45RA+ positively selected. V and J are TRBV15 and TRBJ2-7; D gene uncertain. This TCR derives from a man aged 18 to 30 in good health. Some clones in this sample may be carry-over from other donors' samples. The CDR3 DNA is TGTGCCACCAGCAGAGAGGTGGCGGTGGCCTACGAGCAGTACTTC. It encodes CATSREVAVAYEQYF.